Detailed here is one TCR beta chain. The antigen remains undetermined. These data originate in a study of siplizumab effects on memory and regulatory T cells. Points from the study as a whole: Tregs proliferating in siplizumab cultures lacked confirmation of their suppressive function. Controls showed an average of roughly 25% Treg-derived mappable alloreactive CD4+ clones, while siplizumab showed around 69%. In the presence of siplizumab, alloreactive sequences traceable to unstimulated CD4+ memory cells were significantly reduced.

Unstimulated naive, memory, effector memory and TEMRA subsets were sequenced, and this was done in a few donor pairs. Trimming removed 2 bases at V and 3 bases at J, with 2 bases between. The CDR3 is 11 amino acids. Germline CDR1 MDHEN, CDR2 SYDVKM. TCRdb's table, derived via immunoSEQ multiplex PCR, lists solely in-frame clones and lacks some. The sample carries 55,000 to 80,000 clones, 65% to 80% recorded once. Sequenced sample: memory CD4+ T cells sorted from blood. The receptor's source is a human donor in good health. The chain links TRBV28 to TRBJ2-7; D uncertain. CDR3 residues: CASSLNYEQYF. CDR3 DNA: TGTGCCAGCAGTTTAAACTACGAGCAGTACTTC.